This T cell receptor beta chain emerged from a study of Tregs in tolerant kidney transplant recipients. For this clone: One junction end does not reproduce the germline sequence, and a read error may be involved. The read ends 3 residues before the CDR3 terminus; that terminus is restored from the germline J gene. In the same sample, other DNA sequences code for this CDR3.

This CDR3 spans 14 amino acids. Germline V gene data show CDR1 as SEHNR and CDR2 as FQNEAQ (reference sequence). Assay: immunoSEQ multiplex PCR; the TCRdb copy retains only in-frame clones and omits some. This sample contains approximately 13,000 clones. Mixed chimerism was transient after nonmyeloablative marrow transplants from related graft donors. The chain recombines TRBV7-9 with TRBJ1-3; no clear D. This specimen consisted of CD8+ T cells from blood (PBMCs), obtained 6 months after the transplant. The sequence was collected from a human patient who received a combined kidney and bone marrow transplant. Part of the T cells may come from the graft donor. The sequenced CDR3 bases are TGTGCCAGCAGCCCGGTCGGAGCGGGAAACACT. This gives the protein CASSPVGAGNT. The full CDR3 protein is CASSPVGAGNTIYF.